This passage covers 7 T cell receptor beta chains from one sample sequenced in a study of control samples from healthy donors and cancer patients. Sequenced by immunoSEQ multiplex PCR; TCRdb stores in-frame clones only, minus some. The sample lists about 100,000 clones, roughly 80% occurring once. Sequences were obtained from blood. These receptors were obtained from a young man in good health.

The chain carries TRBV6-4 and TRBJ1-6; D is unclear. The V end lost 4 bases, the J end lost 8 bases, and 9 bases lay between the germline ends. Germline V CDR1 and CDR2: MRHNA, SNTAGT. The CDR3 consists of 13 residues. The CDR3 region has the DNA TGTGCCAGCAGTGCCGAGAGAGATTCACCCCTCCACTTT. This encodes CASSAERDSPLHF.

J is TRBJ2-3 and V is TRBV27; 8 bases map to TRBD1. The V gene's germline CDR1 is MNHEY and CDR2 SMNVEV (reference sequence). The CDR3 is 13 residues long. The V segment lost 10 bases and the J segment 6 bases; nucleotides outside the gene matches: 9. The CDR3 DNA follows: TGTGCCACTTCAGGGGGCAAAGTGGATACGCAGTATTTT. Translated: CATSGGKVDTQYF.

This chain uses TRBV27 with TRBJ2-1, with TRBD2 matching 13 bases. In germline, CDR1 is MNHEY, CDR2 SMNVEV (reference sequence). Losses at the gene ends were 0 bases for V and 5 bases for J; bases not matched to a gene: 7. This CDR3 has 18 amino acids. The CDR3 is CASSLSPRTSGGNNEQFF. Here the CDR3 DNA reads TGTGCCAGCAGTTTATCCCCTCGGACTAGCGGGGGTAACAATGAGCAGTTCTTC.

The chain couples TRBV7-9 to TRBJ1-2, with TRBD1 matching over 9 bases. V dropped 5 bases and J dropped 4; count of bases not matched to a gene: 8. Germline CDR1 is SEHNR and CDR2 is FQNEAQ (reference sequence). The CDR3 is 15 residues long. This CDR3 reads CASSHTGGRGYGYTF. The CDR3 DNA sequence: TGTGCCAGCAGCCATACAGGGGGCCGAGGCTATGGCTACACCTTC.

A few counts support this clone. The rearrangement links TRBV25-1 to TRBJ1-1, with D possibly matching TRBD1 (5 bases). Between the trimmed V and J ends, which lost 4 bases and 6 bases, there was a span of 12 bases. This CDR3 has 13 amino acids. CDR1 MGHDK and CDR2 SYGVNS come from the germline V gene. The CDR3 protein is CASSARGAAEAFF. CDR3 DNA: TGTGCCAGCAGTGCCCGTGGGGCAGCTGAAGCTTTCTTT.

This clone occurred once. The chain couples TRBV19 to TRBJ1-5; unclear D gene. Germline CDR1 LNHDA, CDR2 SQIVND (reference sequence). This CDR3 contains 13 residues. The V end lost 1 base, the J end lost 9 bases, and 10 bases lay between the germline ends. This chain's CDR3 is CASSIGRELPQHF. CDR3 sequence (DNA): TGTGCCAGTAGTATAGGACGGGAGCTGCCCCAGCATTTT.

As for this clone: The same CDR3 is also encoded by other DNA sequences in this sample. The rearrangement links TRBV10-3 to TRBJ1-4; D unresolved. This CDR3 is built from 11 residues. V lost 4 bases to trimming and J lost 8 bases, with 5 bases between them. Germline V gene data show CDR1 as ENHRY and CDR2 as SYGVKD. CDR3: CAISGGEKLFF. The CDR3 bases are TGTGCCATCAGTGGTGGGGAAAAACTGTTTTTT.